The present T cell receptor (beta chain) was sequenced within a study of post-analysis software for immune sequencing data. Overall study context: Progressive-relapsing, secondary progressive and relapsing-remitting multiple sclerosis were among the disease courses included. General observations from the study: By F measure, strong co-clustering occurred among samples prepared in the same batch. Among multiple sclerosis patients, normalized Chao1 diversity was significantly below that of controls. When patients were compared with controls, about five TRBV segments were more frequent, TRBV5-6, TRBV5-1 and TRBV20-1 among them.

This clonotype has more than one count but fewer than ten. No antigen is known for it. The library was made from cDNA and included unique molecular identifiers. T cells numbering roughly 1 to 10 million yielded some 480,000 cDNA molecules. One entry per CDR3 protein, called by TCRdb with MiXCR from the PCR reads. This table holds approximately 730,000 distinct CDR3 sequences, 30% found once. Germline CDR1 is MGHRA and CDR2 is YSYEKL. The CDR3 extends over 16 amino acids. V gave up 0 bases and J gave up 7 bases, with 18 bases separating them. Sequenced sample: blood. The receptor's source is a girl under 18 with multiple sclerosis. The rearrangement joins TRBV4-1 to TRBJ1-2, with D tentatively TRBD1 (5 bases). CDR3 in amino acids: CASSQENPGLGSGYTF. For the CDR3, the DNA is TGCGCCAGCAGCCAAGAGAATCCAGGGTTGGGGAGTGGCTACACCTTC.